Presented here are 29 T cell receptor beta chains from one specimen sequenced in a study of T-cell reconstitution after alpha-beta-depleted transplantation in children. The TCRbeta library was prepared with unique molecular identifiers. MiXCR was run by TCRdb on the PCR reads, yielding one entry per CDR3 protein. Seen here are about 590,000 distinct CDR3 sequences, about an eighth observed once, and the top ten hold about 2%. The material sequenced was PBMCs, mostly from graft donor cells, taken 360 days after TCRalphabeta/CD19-depleted stem cell transplant. The source of these receptors is a male patient under 18 who had a stem cell transplant for acute myeloid leukemia, so the T cells may come from the graft donor.

This clonotype has a handful of counts. The chain is built from TRBV12-3 or TRBV12-4 and TRBJ2-7; D may be TRBD1 (6 bases). The CDR3 runs to 13 residues. V was cut by 6 bases and J by 4 bases, with 13 bases left in between. This CDR3 is CASRTGQKYEQYF. The CDR3 coding sequence is TGTGCCAGCAGAACGGGACAAAAGTACGAGCAGTACTTC.

This clonotype was seen repeatedly, ten times or more. The chain recombines TRBV7-2 with TRBJ1-3, with a possible D match to TRBD1 (6 bases). Germline V lookup: CDR1 SGHTA, CDR2 FQGNSA. V dropped 1 base and J dropped 8 bases, with 9 bases sitting between them. CDR3 size: 13 residues. The DNA for the CDR3 is TGTGCCAGCAGCTTAGACAGGGTTGACACCATATATTTT. Translation gives CASSLDRVDTIYF.

The V call is TRBV30, the J call TRBJ2-1, with D hard to call. V was shortened by 1 base and J by 0 bases, with 10 bases between the two germline ends. Germline CDR1 and CDR2: GTSNPN and SVGIG (reference sequence). This CDR3 region has 15 residues. This CDR3 is CAWSGTLSSYNEQFF. In DNA, the CDR3 is TGTGCCTGGAGTGGGACCCTGAGCTCCTACAATGAGCAGTTCTTC.

The rearrangement joins TRBV27 to TRBJ2-1; TRBD2 aligns across 7 bases. V dropped 1 base and J dropped 7; count of bases not matched to a gene: 4. Germline assignment: CDR1 MNHEY and CDR2 SMNVEV (reference sequence). The CDR3 spans 14 residues. CDR3 DNA: TGTGCCAGCAGTTTATGGGACTACCGGAATGAGCAGTTCTTC. This sequence encodes CASSLWDYRNEQFF.

This clonotype was detected only a few times. CDR3 DNA sequence: TGTGCCATCAGTGAGTCGAAAGGGGGCACCAGCTCCTACGAGCAGTACTTC. Its protein is CAISESKGGTSSYEQYF. The chain links TRBV10-3 to TRBJ2-7; 7 positions agree with TRBD1. From germline, CDR1 is ENHRY and CDR2 SYGVKD. The CDR3 extends over 17 amino acids. V was clipped by 0 bases and J by 0 bases; unmatched bases: 8.

This clonotype was seen only a few times. The chain employs TRBV7-2 and TRBJ2-4; either TRBD1 or TRBD2 may fit D (6 bases each). Germline V gene lookup returns CDR1 SGHTA and CDR2 FQGNSA. This CDR3 spans 15 amino acids. The V gene lost 1 base and the J gene lost 9 bases, with 16 bases spanning the gap. CDR3 DNA: TGTGCCAGCAGCTTAGTTCGGGGGCCGAGAGTCATTCAGTACTTC. Its translation: CASSLVRGPRVIQYF.

Comment on this clonotype: One end of the junction does not line up with germline, which may come from a read error. The gene calls are TRBV28 and TRBJ2-7; D unclear. The CDR3 is 12 amino acids. The V gene's germline CDR1 is MDHEN and CDR2 SYDVKM. The CDR3 DNA follows: TGTGCCAGCAGCCTTACTGGTTACGAGCAGTGCTTC. It yields the protein CASSLTGYEQCF.

This clonotype was picked up many times. The genes are TRBV20-1 and TRBJ2-3; D uncertain. This CDR3 spans 15 amino acids. V dropped 3 bases and J dropped 0 bases, with 13 bases sitting between them. CDR1 is DFQATT, CDR2 SNEGSKA, per germline (reference sequence). CDR3 bases: TGCAGTGCTAGGAGGAGAGAAACTAGCACAGATACGCAGTATTTT. Encoded protein: CSARRRETSTDTQYF.

The chain carries TRBV28 and TRBJ2-4; maybe TRBD2 (5 bases). Trimming left V 6 bases short and J 0 bases short, with 12 bases between. Germline values: CDR1 MDHEN, CDR2 SYDVKM. The CDR3 contains 15 residues. Written as DNA, the CDR3 is TGTGCCAGCAGACCCGGGGATCTAGCCAAAAACATTCAGTACTTC. Encoded protein: CASRPGDLAKNIQYF.

The CDR3 DNA follows: TGTGCCAGCAGATTTCCGGACAGGTCGGGCTTGTTCTTC. This sequence encodes CASRFPDRSGLFF. The chain has TRBV28 and TRBJ2-1, with 7 bases lining up with TRBD1. V lost 6 bases to trimming and J lost 15 bases; unmatched junction nucleotides: 14. Germline lookup yields CDR1 MDHEN and CDR2 SYDVKM. This CDR3 is built from 13 residues.

This clonotype was found a few times. The chain joins TRBV20-1 to TRBJ2-3; a possible D gene is TRBD2 (6 bases). The germline CDR1 and CDR2 sequences are DFQATT and SNEGSKA (reference sequence). V lost 6 bases, J lost 4 bases, and 17 bases lay in between. CDR3 length: 14 amino acids. CDR3 residues: CSARQREWADTQYF. The CDR3 nucleotides are TGCAGTGCCAGACAACGGGAGTGGGCAGATACGCAGTATTTT.

This clonotype was counted between two and nine times. The junction departs from germline at one end; a sequencing error may be responsible. This chain links TRBV7-7 with TRBJ2-2; D gene ambiguous. The CDR3 has 13 residues. Germline loops: CDR1 SSHAT, CDR2 FNYEAQ (reference sequence). The CDR3: CASSLLVTGELFF. In nucleotides, the CDR3 is TGTGCTAGCAGCTTATTAGTAACCGGGGAGCTGTTTTTT.

This clonotype was recorded a few times. This chain uses TRBV20-1 with TRBJ2-7; no clear D. Germline lookup yields CDR1 DFQATT and CDR2 SNEGSKA (reference sequence). This CDR3 contains 12 residues. V dropped 4 bases and J dropped 0 bases, with 7 bases sitting between them. The DNA of the CDR3 is TGCAGTGCTATGGCTGACTCCTACGAGCAGTACTTC. Translating it yields CSAMADSYEQYF.

This clonotype was found a few times. The chain has TRBV12-3 or TRBV12-4 and TRBJ2-3, with D perhaps matching TRBD1 (5 bases). With 6 bases removed from V and 1 base from J, the gap between germline ends came to 17 bases. This CDR3 has 16 amino acids. The CDR3 bases are TGTGCCAGCAGGCTAGAAGGACACTTCGGCACAGATACGCAGTATTTT. Translating it yields CASRLEGHFGTDTQYF.

The table lists this clonotype with many counts. The J gene is TRBJ2-7, the V gene TRBV20-1; D ambiguous. The ends were cut back, 5 bases at V and 3 bases at J, with 17 bases in the middle. From germline, CDR1 is DFQATT and CDR2 SNEGSKA (reference sequence). The CDR3 runs to 14 residues. The CDR3 reads CSALQRIRGYEQYF. The DNA for the CDR3 is TGCAGTGCTCTTCAAAGGATCAGAGGCTACGAGCAGTACTTC.

V gene TRBV7-9 combines with J gene TRBJ2-5, with TRBD1 matching 7 bases. There are 17 residues in the CDR3. Per germline, CDR1 SEHNR and CDR2 FQNEAQ (reference sequence). Trimming removed 5 bases from V and 0 bases from J; junction bases left unmatched: 12. The CDR3 sequence: CASSPGTVGIHQETQYF. CDR3 DNA sequence: TGTGCCAGCAGCCCGGGGACAGTGGGGATCCACCAAGAGACCCAGTACTTC.

The chain combines TRBV20-1 with TRBJ1-2; 9 bases are shared with TRBD1. The CDR3 runs to 17 residues. Germline-derived CDR1 and CDR2 are DFQATT and SNEGSKA (reference sequence). J lost 1 base, V lost 3 bases, and 12 bases had no gene match. The CDR3 reads CSASGNRDRDLNYGYTF. As DNA, the CDR3 is TGCAGTGCTAGTGGGAACCGGGACAGGGACCTTAACTATGGCTACACCTTC.

Many counts were recorded for this clonotype. V and J are TRBV28 and TRBJ2-7, with a tentative D call TRBD2 (5 bases). The CDR3 extends over 13 amino acids. V dropped 6 bases and J dropped 0 bases, with 9 bases sitting between them. CDR1 MDHEN and CDR2 SYDVKM come from the germline V gene. The CDR3 sequence: CASRMTNSYEQYF. Written as DNA, the CDR3 is TGTGCCAGCAGAATGACTAACTCCTACGAGCAGTACTTC.

Note on this clonotype: Compared with germline, one end of the junction differs, possibly owing to a read error. The V call is TRBV5-6, the J call TRBJ2-1, with 10 positions matching TRBD1. The CDR3 runs to 16 residues. CDR1 and CDR2 from the germline V gene are SGHDT and YYEEEE. CDR3 coding DNA: TGTCCCAGCAGCCGATTTGCGGGACAGGGGACATATGAGCAGTTCTTC. The encoded protein is CPSSRFAGQGTYEQFF.

This clonotype was recorded a few times. The chain is built from TRBV10-3 and TRBJ2-7, with D unresolved. The CDR3 extends over 13 amino acids. V was cut by 5 bases and J by 2 bases, with 10 bases left in between. CDR1 is ENHRY and CDR2 is SYGVKD in the germline V gene. CDR3 sequence: CAISRQGTYEQYF. CDR3 DNA sequence: TGTGCCATCAGTAGACAAGGGACCTACGAGCAGTACTTC.

This clonotype was seen ten or more times. V is TRBV29-1 and J is TRBJ2-1; 11 bases fit TRBD1. The CDR3 is 16 amino acids. Trimming removed 4 bases from V and 1 base from J; junction bases left unmatched: 6. Per the germline V gene, CDR1 is SQVTM and CDR2 is ANQGSEA. The CDR3 bases are TGCAGCGTTGCCCGGACAGGGGGCCTGTCCTACAATGAGCAGTTCTTC. Residues: CSVARTGGLSYNEQFF.

This clonotype appeared a few times. This chain joins TRBV4-3 and TRBJ2-7; 14 bases fit TRBD2. This CDR3 comprises 16 residues. Looked up from germline, CDR1 is LGHNA and CDR2 is YSLEER. The junction had 5 bases not matched to a gene; V was cut back by 4 bases and J by 3 bases. The CDR3: CASSLSGTSGSYEQYF. The DNA for the CDR3 is TGCGCCAGCAGCCTCTCCGGGACTAGCGGGAGCTACGAGCAGTACTTC.

This clonotype was counted many times. The chain recombines TRBV5-5 with TRBJ2-3, with 10 bases matching TRBD2. CDR1 and CDR2 (germline): SGHKS, YYEKEE (reference sequence). The CDR3 extends over 17 amino acids. Trimming removed 0 bases from V and 5 bases from J; junction bases left unmatched: 9. CDR3 nucleotides: TGTGCCAGCAGCTTGGTCCCAGCGGGAGGGCCTCAAGATACGCAGTATTTT. This translates into CASSLVPAGGPQDTQYF.

This clonotype was counted many times. The V gene is TRBV7-2, the J gene TRBJ2-7, with D uncertain. The CDR3 contains 14 residues. Germline loops: CDR1 SGHTA, CDR2 FQGNSA. V was pared by 1 base and J by 1 base, with 8 bases between. CDR3: CASSLVTYSYEQYF. The CDR3 coding sequence is TGTGCCAGCAGCTTAGTCACGTATTCCTACGAGCAGTACTTC.

This clonotype was picked up a small number of times. The gene calls are TRBV29-1 and TRBJ2-1, with 10 positions matching TRBD2. In germline, CDR1 is SQVTM, CDR2 ANQGSEA. The V segment lost 8 bases and the J segment 10 bases; nucleotides outside the gene matches: 14. CDR3 length equals 14 residues. The CDR3 coding sequence is TGCAGCCTGGAGAGGAGCGGGAGGGCCGGCGAGCAGTTCTTC. Protein product: CSLERSGRAGEQFF.

This clonotype was seen at least ten times. The gene calls are TRBV12-3 or TRBV12-4 and TRBJ2-1, with 7 positions matching TRBD2. This CDR3 spans 13 amino acids. V was clipped by 3 bases and J by 5 bases; unmatched bases: 1. CDR3 nucleotide sequence: TGTGCCAGCAGTTTCCTAGCGGACAATGAGCAGTTCTTC. Amino acid sequence: CASSFLADNEQFF.

The chain employs TRBV29-1 and TRBJ2-6, with 8 bases aligning to TRBD1. CDR3 size: 16 residues. Germline assignment: CDR1 SQVTM and CDR2 ANQGSEA. Unmatched junction bases numbered 5, after V lost 4 bases and J lost 0 bases. The CDR3 loop is CSVVGDRPSGANVLTF. CDR3 DNA sequence: TGCAGCGTTGTGGGGGACAGGCCCTCTGGGGCCAACGTCCTGACTTTC.

This clonotype came up many times. The chain couples TRBV29-1 to TRBJ2-7; D is perhaps TRBD2 (5 bases). The CDR3 is 14 amino acids. V lost 7 bases, J lost 6 bases, and 22 bases lay in between. CDR1 is SQVTM, CDR2 ANQGSEA, per germline. This CDR3 reads CSACTGVLPREQYF. CDR3 sequence (DNA): TGCAGCGCCTGTACCGGGGTCCTACCCCGCGAGCAGTACTTC.

The sample holds many counts of this clonotype. V usage is TRBV4-2 and J usage is TRBJ2-5; D is undetermined. The CDR3 length is 14 residues. The V end lost 0 bases, the J end lost 0 bases, and 5 bases lay between the germline ends. Germline V lookup: CDR1 LGHNA, CDR2 YNFKEQ. CDR3 in DNA: TGTGCCAGCAGCCAAGAAGTCTACCAAGAGACCCAGTACTTC. Residues: CASSQEVYQETQYF.